One and the same sample provided the 14 T cell receptor beta chains below, sequenced in a study of T cell repertoires in cytomegalovirus infection. No antigen is known for these receptors. A single record per CDR3 protein comes from TCRdb applying MiXCR to the reads. Found here are 900,000 to 950,000 distinct CDR3 sequences, roughly 30% of them singletons; the top ten hold around an eighth. Material: cultured CD8+ T cells from PBMCs, obtained from culture after CMV antigen stimulation. These receptors were obtained from a human donor in good health (CMV status not recorded). Some clones in this sample may be carry-over from other donors' samples.

This clonotype was observed a few times. The V and J genes are TRBV12-3 or TRBV12-4 and TRBJ1-2; the D is unclear. The CDR3 has 14 residues. Trimming removed 3 bases at V and 3 bases at J, with 11 bases between. CDR3 sequence (DNA): TGTGCCAGCAGTTTCGCGGACGGACACTATGGCTACACCTTC. It codes for CASSFADGHYGYTF.

This chain joins TRBV6-2 or TRBV6-3 and TRBJ1-5; TRBD1 might be the D (5 bases). The CDR3 has 13 amino acids. V lost 2 bases and J 8 bases, leaving 10 bases between the germline ends. The V gene's germline CDR1 is MNHEY and CDR2 SVGEGT. The CDR3 loop is CASSYGGFEPQHF. The CDR3 DNA sequence: TGTGCCAGCAGTTACGGGGGATTTGAGCCCCAGCATTTT.

This clonotype came up a few times. This rearrangement joins TRBV7-9 to TRBJ1-1; the D gene is possibly TRBD1 (6 bases). Trimming shortened V by 5 bases and J by 2 bases, and 12 bases separated the two germline ends. From germline, CDR1 is SEHNR and CDR2 FQNEAQ (reference sequence). CDR3 length: 14 amino acids. The CDR3 DNA reads as TGTGCCAGCAGCCCTCTGGACAGAAACACTGAAGCTTTCTTT. Translated: CASSPLDRNTEAFF. The full variable domain, its missing parts supplied by reference TRBV7-9 and TRBJ1-1, is DTGVSQNPRHKITKRGQNVTFRCDPISEHNRLYWYRQTLGQGPEFLTYFQNEAQLEKSRLLSDRFSAERPKGSFSTLEIQRTEQGDSAMYLCASSPLDRNTEAFFGQGTRLTVV.

This clonotype was counted at least ten times. The chain joins TRBV7-2 to TRBJ2-5, with TRBD2 matching over 12 bases. Germline V CDR1 and CDR2: SGHTA, FQGNSA. This CDR3 is 16 amino acids long. V trimming: 5 bases; J trimming: 5 bases; junction bases outside the gene matches: 9. The chain's CDR3 is CASSLGLAGGLETQYF. The CDR3 coding sequence is TGTGCCAGCAGCCTCGGGCTAGCGGGGGGGCTTGAGACCCAGTACTTC.

Ten or more counts support this clonotype. This chain connects TRBV4-1 to TRBJ1-1; tentatively, D is TRBD1 (5 bases). The V end was cut by 1 base, the J end by 5 bases, with 14 bases between. Looked up from germline, CDR1 is MGHRA and CDR2 is YSYEKL. CDR3 length: 15 residues. The CDR3 protein is CASSQGQGGDTEAFF. CDR3 sequence (DNA): TGCGCCAGCAGCCAAGGGCAGGGAGGGGATACTGAAGCTTTCTTT.

The CDR3 loop is CASSTTEEQYF. CDR3 in DNA: TGTGCCAGCAGTACGACGGAAGAGCAGTACTTC. This chain joins TRBV12-3 or TRBV12-4 and TRBJ2-7; D remains unclear. The CDR3 totals 11 residues. With 5 bases removed from V and 7 bases from J, the gap between germline ends came to 9 bases.

The chain links TRBV27 to TRBJ2-1; D may be TRBD2 (7 bases). The CDR3 has 15 residues. CDR1 and CDR2 (germline): MNHEY, SMNVEV (reference sequence). V gave up 7 bases and J gave up 4 bases, with 17 bases separating them. CDR3 bases: TGTGCCAGCACCGACGGGGGGCCCAGGTACAATGAGCAGTTCTTC. Its protein is CASTDGGPRYNEQFF.

This clonotype was found many times. The chain carries TRBV6-2 or TRBV6-3 and TRBJ2-7; 11 bases fit TRBD2. J lost 3 bases, V lost 0 bases, and 10 bases had no gene match. Germline loops: CDR1 MNHEY, CDR2 SVGEGT. The CDR3 totals 18 residues. The CDR3 bases are TGTGCCAGCAGTTACTCGAGACTAGCGGGGAAACATCACTACGAGCAGTACGTC. Translation gives CASSYSRLAGKHHYEQYV.

The rearrangement joins TRBV7-9 to TRBJ2-7; no clear D gene. Per the germline V gene, CDR1 is SEHNR and CDR2 is FQNEAQ (reference sequence). V was pared by 5 bases and J by 7 bases, with 9 bases between. The CDR3 totals 11 residues. The CDR3 bases are TGTGCCAGCAGCGGCCCCAGGGAGCAGTACTTC. Protein sequence: CASSGPREQYF.

This clonotype was seen a handful of times. The chain recombines TRBV12-3 or TRBV12-4 with TRBJ2-3, with D perhaps TRBD2 (6 bases). The CDR3 length is 15 residues. V was shortened by 10 bases and J by 1 base, with 18 bases between the two germline ends. Written as DNA, the CDR3 is TGTGCCACCACACCCATGGGGGGAGGCACAGATACGCAGTATTTT. This translates into CATTPMGGGTDTQYF.

This chain links TRBV20-1 with TRBJ2-5, with D possibly matching TRBD1 (5 bases). Deletions cut 5 bases from V and 5 bases from J, with 6 bases between. Germline lookup yields CDR1 DFQATT and CDR2 SNEGSKA (reference sequence). CDR3 length: 10 amino acids. CDR3 coding DNA: TGCAGTGCTCACAGGGAGACCCAGTACTTC. It codes for CSAHRETQYF.

The chain couples TRBV2 to TRBJ2-2; perhaps TRBD1 as D (6 bases). The V gene's germline CDR1 is SNHLY and CDR2 FYNNEI. This CDR3 has 14 residues. The V and J ends lost 5 bases and 5 bases respectively, with 12 bases between them. The CDR3 DNA is TGTGCCAGCAGTCAACCTACAGGGACCGGGGAGCTGTTTTTT. Its translation: CASSQPTGTGELFF.

The genes are TRBV11-2 and TRBJ2-7; a weak D match, TRBD2 (5 bases). Looked up from germline, CDR1 is SGHAT and CDR2 is FQNNGV. CDR3 length: 14 amino acids. V shed 0 bases and J shed 3 bases, with 9 bases lying between them. CDR3 nucleotide sequence: TGTGCCAGCAGCTTAGATTGGGAGCACTACGAGCAGTACGTC. This translates into CASSLDWEHYEQYV.

This clonotype was seen more than once but under ten times. The chain employs TRBV7-8 and TRBJ2-7; weak D call: TRBD2 (6 bases). The CDR3 totals 14 residues. From germline, CDR1 is SGHVS and CDR2 FQNEAQ. V lost 3 bases, J lost 5 bases, and 14 bases lay in between. The CDR3 loop is CASSFGLPGDEQYV. DNA for the CDR3: TGTGCCAGCAGCTTCGGACTGCCGGGGGACGAGCAGTACGTC.